A single sample is the source of the 26 T cell receptor beta chains below, sequenced in a study of T cell responses to AZD1222 COVID-19 vaccine. Assay: immunoSEQ multiplex PCR; the TCRdb copy retains only in-frame clones and omits some. Found here are 200,000 to 300,000 clones, more than 85% of them singletons; the top ten hold around 0.57%. Sample: peripheral blood, taken on day 0 of AZD1222 vaccination. All receptors derive from an adult in good health.

This clone was counted a few times. V usage is TRBV29-1 and J usage is TRBJ1-1, with a possible D match to TRBD1 (5 bases). With 5 bases removed from V and 4 bases from J, the gap between germline ends came to 8 bases. The CDR3 totals 11 residues. In germline, CDR1 is SQVTM, CDR2 ANQGSEA. The DNA for the CDR3 is TGCAGCGTTCGGGGGGGCACTGAAGCTTTCTTT. Translated, it gives CSVRGGTEAFF.

The chain recombines TRBV27 with TRBJ1-4; D is unresolved. Trimming took 2 bases from V and 7 from J, leaving 8 bases between them. Per germline, CDR1 MNHEY and CDR2 SMNVEV (reference sequence). This CDR3 has 13 amino acids. The CDR3 protein is CASSLHRGEKLFF. CDR3 DNA: TGTGCCAGCAGTTTACATCGCGGTGAAAAACTGTTTTTT. Complete variable domain (other parts from reference TRBV27 and TRBJ1-4): EAQVTQNPRYLITVTGKKLTVTCSQNMNHEYMSWYRQDPGLGLRQIYYSMNVEVTDKGDVPEGYKVSRKEKRNFPLILESPSPNQTSLYFCASSLHRGEKLFFGSGTQLSVL.

This clone was seen just once. The chain recombines TRBV27 with TRBJ1-6, with D possibly TRBD1 on 5 matching bases. CDR3 length: 15 residues. The germline V and J ends were trimmed by 7 bases and 7 bases, with 17 bases remaining between them. CDR1 MNHEY and CDR2 SMNVEV come from the germline V gene (reference sequence). The CDR3 sequence: CASTYSGTENSPLHF. The DNA for the CDR3 is TGTGCCAGCACCTACTCCGGGACCGAGAATTCACCCCTCCACTTT.

The chain recombines TRBV11-2 with TRBJ2-7; D could derive from TRBD1 or TRBD2 (5 bases each). This CDR3 spans 15 amino acids. V dropped 0 bases and J dropped 3 bases, with 12 bases sitting between them. In germline, CDR1 is SGHAT, CDR2 FQNNGV. Here the CDR3 DNA reads TGTGCCAGCAGCTTAGAGGGGACCCTTTACTACGAGCAGTACTTC. This gives the protein CASSLEGTLYYEQYF.

This clone was detected only once. CDR3 sequence reads: CASSSTGLDGYTF. In nucleotides, the CDR3 is TGTGCCAGCAGCTCGACGGGCCTAGATGGCTACACCTTC. This chain uses TRBV6-5 with TRBJ1-2, with D unclear. The CDR3 consists of 13 residues. The V end lost 6 bases, the J end lost 6 bases, and 14 bases lay between the germline ends. The germline V gene has CDR1 MNHEY and CDR2 SVGAGI.

The CDR3 spells CASSSGGPGGSGELFF. In DNA form, the CDR3 reads TGTGCCAGCAGCTCGGGGGGGCCAGGGGGCTCCGGGGAGCTGTTTTTT. The chain recombines TRBV5-6 with TRBJ2-2, with D perhaps being TRBD1 or TRBD2 (8 bases each). The V gene's germline CDR1 is SGHDT and CDR2 YYEEEE. The CDR3 runs 16 residues. Trimming cost V 3 bases and J 6 bases, with 18 bases left between them.

A single count supports this clone. The genes are TRBV5-1 and TRBJ1-1; 8 nucleotides align to TRBD1. V shed 5 bases and J 3 bases; nucleotides not matched to a gene: 6. The CDR3 is 14 amino acids. Germline values: CDR1 SGHRS, CDR2 YFSETQ. This CDR3 is CASRGQGAYTEAFF. The CDR3 coding sequence is TGCGCCAGCAGGGGGCAGGGGGCGTACACTGAAGCTTTCTTT.

The rearrangement joins TRBV7-2 to TRBJ2-2; D gene ambiguous. The CDR3 has 16 residues. Germline lookup yields CDR1 SGHTA and CDR2 FQGNSA. V lost 5 bases, J lost 4 bases, and 17 bases lay in between. CDR3 sequence reads: CASSRPQSFGTGELFF. The CDR3 DNA reads TGTGCCAGCAGCCGGCCGCAGTCATTTGGCACCGGGGAGCTGTTTTTT.

V gene TRBV6-5 combines with J gene TRBJ2-5, with unresolved D. The CDR3 is 13 residues long. V lost 6 bases to trimming and J lost 5 bases, with 13 bases between them. CDR1 and CDR2 from the germline V gene are MNHEY and SVGAGI. This CDR3 reads CASSLPGLETQYF. CDR3 nucleotide sequence: TGTGCCAGCAGCCTACCCGGTCTCGAGACCCAGTACTTC.

The chain employs TRBV12-3 or TRBV12-4 and TRBJ2-5, with D unresolved. The length of the CDR3 is 13 residues. Trimming removed 3 bases from V and 1 base from J, with 6 bases in between. CDR3 region: CASSFGLQETQYF. CDR3 in DNA: TGTGCCAGCAGTTTTGGCCTCCAAGAGACCCAGTACTTC.

In nucleotides, the CDR3 is TGTGCCAGCAGCCCCCCCCACGGGACAGGGCTATACGAGCAGTACTTC. It specifies CASSPPHGTGLYEQYF. The chain couples TRBV5-6 to TRBJ2-7, with 9 bases lining up with TRBD1. This CDR3 contains 16 residues. J was trimmed by 4 bases and V by 4 bases; bases with no gene match: 12. CDR1 is SGHDT, CDR2 YYEEEE, per germline.

The chain combines TRBV28 with TRBJ1-5, with 9 bases lining up with TRBD1. This CDR3 region has 13 residues. Trimming at V came to 5 bases and at J to 7 bases, leaving 3 bases not matched to a gene. Germline CDR1 is MDHEN and CDR2 is SYDVKM. Here the CDR3 DNA reads TGTGCCAGCAGTGGGACAGGGAGCCAGCCCCAGCATTTT. This sequence encodes CASSGTGSQPQHF.

This chain links TRBV5-5 with TRBJ1-2; D unclear. This CDR3 is built from 12 residues. CDR1 is SGHKS and CDR2 is YYEKEE in the germline V gene (reference sequence). The V end was cut by 3 bases, the J end by 7 bases, with 10 bases between. The CDR3 loop reads CASSYTTTGYTF. CDR3 nucleotides: TGTGCCAGCAGCTATACCACGACTGGCTACACCTTC.

The chain has TRBV7-2 and TRBJ2-1; D is uncertain. The CDR3 covers 14 residues. Trimming left V 2 bases short and J 0 bases short, with 5 bases between. Per germline, CDR1 SGHTA and CDR2 FQGNSA. CDR3 DNA sequence: TGTGCCAGCAGCTTAACGGGCTCCTACAATGAGCAGTTCTTC. This translates into CASSLTGSYNEQFF. Supplemented by reference TRBV7-2 and TRBJ2-1, the full variable domain reads GAGVSQSPSNKVTEKGKDVELRCDPISGHTALYWYRQSLGQGLEFLIYFQGNSAPDKSGLPSDRFSAERTGGSVSTLTIQRTQQEDSAVYLCASSLTGSYNEQFFGPGTRLTVL.

This sequence joins TRBV5-5 and TRBJ1-1, with D possibly matching TRBD1 (6 bases). The CDR3 extends over 13 amino acids. V lost 6 bases and J 5 bases, leaving 14 bases between the germline ends. Germline assignment: CDR1 SGHKS and CDR2 YYEKEE (reference sequence). The CDR3 DNA sequence: TGTGCCAGCATCATACAGGGCGGAACTGAAGCTTTCTTT. It codes for CASIIQGGTEAFF.

The chain combines TRBV2 with TRBJ1-1; 8 bases align to TRBD1. The trim removed 7 bases at V and 1 base at J, leaving 11 bases unmatched. CDR1 and CDR2 (germline): SNHLY, FYNNEI. The CDR3 runs to 16 residues. CDR3 region: CASTQQAGGTNTEAFF. CDR3 DNA: TGTGCCAGCACTCAACAGGCAGGGGGCACGAACACTGAAGCTTTCTTT.

Turning to this clone: Distinct nucleotide sequences in the sample also encode this CDR3. The rearrangement links TRBV27 to TRBJ2-1, with D perhaps TRBD1 (5 bases). The CDR3 runs 12 residues. Trimming pared 5 bases from V and 9 bases from J, leaving 11 bases between. Germline V lookup: CDR1 MNHEY, CDR2 SMNVEV (reference sequence). The CDR3 reads CASSPQGVEQFF. In nucleotides, the CDR3 is TGTGCCAGCAGTCCCCAGGGTGTTGAGCAGTTCTTC.

V gene TRBV2 combines with J gene TRBJ2-3; tentative D call: TRBD1 (5 bases). CDR1 is SNHLY and CDR2 is FYNNEI in the germline V gene. This CDR3 is 13 amino acids long. V lost 5 bases and J 2 bases, leaving 8 bases between the germline ends. The CDR3 region is CASSRQSTDTQYF. CDR3 bases: TGTGCCAGCAGTCGACAGTCCACAGATACGCAGTATTTT.

This sequence joins TRBV28 and TRBJ2-5, with D hard to call. Germline lookup yields CDR1 MDHEN and CDR2 SYDVKM. V shed 6 bases and J shed 0 bases, with 8 bases lying between them. The CDR3 is made up of 13 amino acids. CDR3 DNA sequence: TGTGCCAGCAGCACCCGGTACCAAGAGACCCAGTACTTC. This codes for CASSTRYQETQYF.

V usage is TRBV5-1 and J usage is TRBJ2-1; 10 positions agree with TRBD2. Germline values: CDR1 SGHRS, CDR2 YFSETQ. The CDR3 extends over 15 amino acids. V lost 1 base and J lost 10; bases outside the gene matches: 8. CDR3 region: CASSLTTSGVGEQFF. In DNA, the CDR3 is TGCGCCAGCAGCTTGACTACTAGCGGGGTGGGGGAGCAGTTCTTC. The full variable domain, its missing parts supplied by reference TRBV5-1 and TRBJ2-1, is KAGVTQTPRYLIKTRGQQVTLSCSPISGHRSVSWYQQTPGQGLQFLFEYFSETQRNKGNFPGRFSGRQFSNSRSEMNVSTLELGDSALYLCASSLTTSGVGEQFFGPGTRLTVL.

The chain couples TRBV18 to TRBJ1-5; D is unclear. V was pared by 2 bases and J by 6 bases, with 8 bases between. Germline V CDR1 and CDR2: KGHSH, LQKENI. The CDR3 length is 13 residues. This chain's CDR3 is CASSPGYGQPQHF. The CDR3 DNA reads as TGTGCCAGCTCACCAGGGTATGGTCAGCCCCAGCATTTT.

The V call is TRBV7-9, the J call TRBJ1-2; D gene ambiguous. V lost 2 bases and J lost 12, with 22 bases in between. In germline, CDR1 is SEHNR, CDR2 FQNEAQ (reference sequence). CDR3 length equals 15 residues. The CDR3 protein is CASSLLGFQEGHDTF. The CDR3 region has the DNA TGTGCCAGCAGCTTACTAGGATTTCAAGAGGGTCACGACACCTTC.

J is TRBJ1-1 and V is TRBV5-1; 9 nucleotides agree with TRBD1. The CDR3 has 15 residues. From germline, CDR1 is SGHRS and CDR2 YFSETQ. The V and J ends lost 4 bases and 1 base, in that order; junction bases with no gene match: 5. CDR3 residues: CASSPRTGANTEAFF. The CDR3 coding sequence is TGCGCCAGCAGCCCCCGGACAGGGGCGAACACTGAAGCTTTCTTT.

The chain links TRBV6-5 to TRBJ2-7, with 7 bases that match TRBD2. CDR3 length equals 15 residues. Germline V gene lookup returns CDR1 MNHEY and CDR2 SVGAGI. V was pared by 0 bases and J by 6 bases, with 8 bases of the junction left unmatched. The CDR3 spells CASSYSRAGGSEQYF. CDR3 coding DNA: TGTGCCAGCAGTTACTCGAGGGCTGGCGGGAGCGAGCAGTACTTC.

The rearrangement joins TRBV20-1 to TRBJ2-3; D gene uncertain. The germline V gene has CDR1 DFQATT and CDR2 SNEGSKA (reference sequence). V was clipped by 3 bases and J by 3 bases, with 7 bases between them. The CDR3 has 12 residues. CDR3 nucleotide sequence: TGCAGTGCTAGTCCACAAACAGATACGCAGTATTTT. Protein: CSASPQTDTQYF.

This clone was recorded once. The rearrangement joins TRBV5-6 to TRBJ1-2, with TRBD1 matching 8 bases. CDR3 size: 14 residues. Germline CDR1 is SGHDT and CDR2 is YYEEEE. The V segment lost 0 bases and the J segment 8 bases; nucleotides outside the gene matches: 6. The CDR3 region has the DNA TGTGCCAGCAGCTTGGGGCAGGGGGCAAGCGGCTACACCTTC. Translated: CASSLGQGASGYTF.